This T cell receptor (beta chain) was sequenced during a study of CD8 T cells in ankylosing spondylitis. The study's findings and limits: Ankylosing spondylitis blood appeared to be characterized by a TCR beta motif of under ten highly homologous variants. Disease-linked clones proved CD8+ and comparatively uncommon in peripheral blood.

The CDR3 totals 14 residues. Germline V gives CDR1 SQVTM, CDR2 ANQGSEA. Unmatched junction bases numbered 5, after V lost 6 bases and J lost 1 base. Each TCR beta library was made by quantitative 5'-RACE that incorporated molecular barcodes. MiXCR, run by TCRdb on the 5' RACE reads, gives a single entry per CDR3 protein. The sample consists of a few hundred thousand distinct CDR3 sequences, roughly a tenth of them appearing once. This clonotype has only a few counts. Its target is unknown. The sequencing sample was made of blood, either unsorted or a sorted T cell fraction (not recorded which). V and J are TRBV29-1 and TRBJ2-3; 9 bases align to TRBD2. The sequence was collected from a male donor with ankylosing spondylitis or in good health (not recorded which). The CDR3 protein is CSVLLAGGTDTQYF. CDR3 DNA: TGCAGCGTCCTTTTAGCGGGGGGCACAGATACGCAGTATTTT.